Presented here are 28 T cell receptor beta chains from one specimen sequenced in a study of T cell changes during pregnancy in multiple sclerosis (dated by TCRdb to between 2018 and 2020). Receptor libraries were prepared by the immunoSEQ multiplex PCR assay. The clones in this table, taken by TCRdb from immuneACCESS, are in-frame only. Not every clone is retained; where verified, under half of the shortfall comes from an unresolved V gene, and the cause of the rest is unknown. The sample includes about 77,000 clones, with approximately 94% observed a single time. The ten largest clones take up just over 2.5% of the sample. Sequenced material: peripheral blood, taken after pregnancy. These receptors were collected from a female donor in good health, enrolled as a control in a pregnancy study.

The rearrangement joins TRBV6-1 to TRBJ2-4; 9 nucleotides align to TRBD2. V shed 6 bases and J 8 bases; nucleotides not matched to a gene: 5. Germline assignment: CDR1 MNHNS and CDR2 SASEGT. The CDR3 loop spans 13 amino acids. The CDR3 region is CASREGLADIQYF. Written as DNA, the CDR3 is TGTGCCAGCAGAGAGGGACTAGCCGACATTCAGTACTTC.

The V gene is TRBV4-1, the J gene TRBJ1-5; 8 positions match TRBD1. The CDR3 has 17 residues. The germline gives CDR1 MGHRA, CDR2 YSYEKL. J lost 6 bases, V lost 4 bases, and 14 bases had no gene match. DNA of the CDR3: TGCGCCAGCAGCCCGGACAGGGCCCCCCGAGGGGGTCAGCCCCAGCATTTT. Its protein is CASSPDRAPRGGQPQHF.

The chain has TRBV11-1 and TRBJ2-1; weak D call: TRBD2 (5 bases). V was pared by 6 bases and J by 10 bases, with 16 bases between. There are 13 residues in the CDR3. Per germline, CDR1 SGHAT and CDR2 FQDESV (reference sequence). CDR3 loop: CASSHGIPREQFF. In DNA, the CDR3 is TGTGCCAGCAGTCACGGGATCCCTCGGGAGCAGTTCTTC. Full variable domain (rest looked up from reference TRBV11-1 and TRBJ2-1): EAEVAQSPRYKITEKSQAVAFWCDPISGHATLYWYRQILGQGPELLVQFQDESVVDDSQLPKDRFSAERLKGVDSTLKIQPAELGDSAMYLCASSHGIPREQFFGPGTRLTVL.

This chain links TRBV13 with TRBJ2-5; 12 bases align to TRBD2. This CDR3 has 15 residues. Germline assignment: CDR1 PRHDT and CDR2 FYEKMQ (reference sequence). V was pared by 5 bases and J by 3 bases, with 4 bases of the junction left unmatched. The CDR3 DNA reads as TGTGCCAGCAGCCCCCGGACTAGCGGGAAAGAGACCCAGTACTTC. Translating it yields CASSPRTSGKETQYF.

V and J are TRBV5-8 and TRBJ2-3; maybe TRBD1 (5 bases). The CDR3 runs to 14 residues. Per germline, CDR1 SGHTS and CDR2 YDEGEE. The V end lost 4 bases, the J end lost 1 base, and 10 bases lay between the germline ends. The CDR3 nucleotides read TGTGCCAGCAGCCCCCTGACAGGCACAGATACGCAGTATTTT. This gives the protein CASSPLTGTDTQYF.

This rearrangement joins TRBV28 to TRBJ1-2, with D tentatively TRBD1 (6 bases). The CDR3 runs to 18 residues. V lost 6 bases and J 8 bases, leaving 31 bases between the germline ends. Germline V gene lookup returns CDR1 MDHEN and CDR2 SYDVKM. CDR3 region: CASRVPAGAPNVAWGYTF. The CDR3 region has the DNA TGTGCCAGCAGGGTCCCGGCGGGGGCCCCAAATGTGGCGTGGGGCTACACCTTC.

The chain couples TRBV28 to TRBJ1-5; 9 bases match TRBD1. Unmatched junction bases numbered 7, after V lost 8 bases and J lost 5 bases. The V gene's germline CDR1 is MDHEN and CDR2 SYDVKM. CDR3 length: 14 residues. In nucleotides, the CDR3 is TGTGCCAGCTGGGACAGGGAGGTCGATCAGCCCCAGCATTTT. Translated, it gives CASWDREVDQPQHF.

The gene calls are TRBV7-3 and TRBJ2-1; 8 bases agree with TRBD1. Germline trimming cut 6 bases from V and 5 bases from J; bases unmatched to any gene: 9. There are 15 residues in the CDR3. CDR1 SGHTA and CDR2 FQGTGA come from the germline V gene. CDR3 nucleotide sequence: TGTGCCAGCAGTTACCAGGGGGCCCCTCACAATGAGCAGTTCTTC. This encodes CASSYQGAPHNEQFF.

The chain combines TRBV5-4 with TRBJ2-4; TRBD2 matches 12 bases. V gave up 4 bases and J gave up 5 bases; unmatched junction bases: 7. Germline-derived CDR1 and CDR2 are SGHNT and YYREEE (reference sequence). This CDR3 is 16 amino acids long. CDR3 sequence reads: CASSRLAGAGENIQYF. In DNA, the CDR3 is TGTGCCAGCAGCCGACTAGCGGGGGCGGGGGAAAACATTCAGTACTTC. Looking up the rest from reference TRBV5-4 and TRBJ2-4 gives the full variable domain: ETGVTQSPTHLIKTRGQQVTLRCSSQSGHNTVSWYQQALGQGPQFIFQYYREEENGRGNFPPRFSGLQFPNYSSELNVNALELDDSALYLCASSRLAGAGENIQYFGAGTRLSVL.

V gene TRBV5-8 combines with J gene TRBJ2-5, with unresolved D. CDR1 is SGHTS, CDR2 YDEGEE, per germline. The CDR3 totals 14 residues. Deletions cut 0 bases from V and 5 bases from J, with 11 bases between. The chain's CDR3 is CASSLGSLGETQYF. The CDR3 nucleotides are TGTGCCAGCAGCTTGGGGTCGTTGGGCGAGACCCAGTACTTC.

This clone came up once. The gene calls are TRBV28 and TRBJ2-7; TRBD2 is a possible D gene (7 bases). V shed 3 bases and J shed 4 bases, with 19 bases lying between them. The CDR3 is made up of 16 amino acids. CDR1 is MDHEN, CDR2 SYDVKM, per germline. CDR3 amino acids: CASSLGARGGGYEQYF. The CDR3 region has the DNA TGTGCCAGCAGTTTGGGGGCAAGGGGCGGGGGATACGAGCAGTACTTC.

The V call is TRBV15, the J call TRBJ2-7; tentatively, D is TRBD2 (6 bases). V was cut by 1 base and J by 7 bases, with 14 bases left in between. Germline CDR1 is LNHNV and CDR2 is YYDKDF (reference sequence). The CDR3 length is 14 residues. CDR3 in amino acids: CATSRVSRRGEQYF. For the CDR3, the DNA is TGTGCCACCAGCAGAGTCTCACGGAGGGGTGAGCAGTACTTC.

This chain joins TRBV20-1 and TRBJ1-2; maybe TRBD1 (5 bases). Germline V lookup: CDR1 DFQATT, CDR2 SNEGSKA (reference sequence). The CDR3 sequence is 11 residues long. V was cut by 5 bases and J by 8 bases, with 12 bases left in between. Here the CDR3 DNA reads TGCAGTGCTCCATCCTCAGGGGGCTACACCTTC. The encoded protein is CSAPSSGGYTF.

This chain connects TRBV18 to TRBJ2-7, with a tentative D call TRBD1 (6 bases). Germline V gene sequence: CDR1 KGHSH, CDR2 LQKENI. V gave up 2 bases and J gave up 9 bases, with 14 bases separating them. The CDR3 sequence is 13 residues long. The CDR3 nucleotides read TGTGCCAGCTCACCATTACAGGGTGAGGGGCAGTACTTC. This sequence encodes CASSPLQGEGQYF.

This chain uses TRBV9 with TRBJ2-1, with TRBD2 as a possible D gene (5 bases). The CDR3 contains 15 residues. Germline assignment: CDR1 SGDLS and CDR2 YYNGEE. The V end was cut by 4 bases, the J end by 4 bases, with 15 bases between. The CDR3 is CASSSAAQRYNEQFF. CDR3 coding DNA: TGTGCCAGCAGCTCCGCTGCCCAGCGGTACAATGAGCAGTTCTTC.

V gene TRBV19 combines with J gene TRBJ1-1; TRBD1 matches 8 bases. V trimming: 6 bases; J trimming: 3 bases; junction bases outside the gene matches: 9. This CDR3 region has 15 residues. Germline V lookup: CDR1 LNHDA, CDR2 SQIVND (reference sequence). The CDR3 nucleotides read TGTGCCAGTAGACGGACAGGGTTCCCTTACACTGAAGCTTTCTTT. Its translation: CASRRTGFPYTEAFF.

This rearrangement joins TRBV19 to TRBJ1-6, with a tentative D call TRBD1 (5 bases). Germline V lookup: CDR1 LNHDA, CDR2 SQIVND (reference sequence). The V gene lost 0 bases and the J gene lost 6 bases, with 15 bases spanning the gap. The CDR3 has 17 residues. The CDR3 loop reads CASSIEAAGTTNSPLHF. The CDR3 nucleotides are TGTGCCAGTAGTATAGAGGCGGCAGGGACTACTAATTCACCCCTCCACTTT.

The chain combines TRBV27 with TRBJ1-1, with a tentative D call TRBD1 (6 bases). The CDR3 runs 15 residues. V was trimmed by 7 bases and J by 4 bases, leaving 19 bases between them. CDR1 is MNHEY, CDR2 SMNVEV, per germline (reference sequence). As DNA, the CDR3 is TGTGCCAGCAAAACCCCCCGGGGGGCGAGCACTGAAGCTTTCTTT. It codes for CASKTPRGASTEAFF.

This chain uses TRBV23-1 with TRBJ2-5; TRBD2 might be the D (6 bases). TRBV23-1 is annotated as an ORF whose role is uncertain. The CDR3 spans 19 residues. V was trimmed by 4 bases and J by 4 bases, leaving 28 bases between them. CDR3 nucleotides: TGCGCCAGCAGTCCGCCACGACGGGTGGAGGGCCCCGGTGGAGAGACCCAGTACTTC. This codes for CASSPPRRVEGPGGETQYF.

V gene TRBV27 combines with J gene TRBJ2-7, with D perhaps matching TRBD1 (6 bases). Germline values: CDR1 MNHEY, CDR2 SMNVEV (reference sequence). Trimming stripped 10 bases from V and 3 bases from J, with 31 bases between. The CDR3 contains 18 residues. The CDR3 protein is CATKIRGSDGTSFYEQYF. Here the CDR3 DNA reads TGTGCCACCAAAATTAGGGGGTCCGACGGGACAAGCTTCTACGAGCAGTACTTC.

The chain is built from TRBV6-5 and TRBJ2-1; possibly TRBD1 for D (6 bases). CDR1 MNHEY and CDR2 SVGAGI come from the germline V gene. Trimming stripped 0 bases from V and 9 bases from J, with 9 bases between. The CDR3 has 13 amino acids. The CDR3 DNA reads as TGTGCCAGCAGTTACTCTAGGGGGATTGAGCAGTTCTTC. Amino acid sequence: CASSYSRGIEQFF.

The CDR3 loop is CASSPRRGVEETQYF. The DNA of the CDR3 is TGTGCCAGCAGCCCCCGTCGGGGAGTCGAAGAGACCCAGTACTTC. This chain connects TRBV7-2 to TRBJ2-5; possible D gene TRBD2, 5 bases. The germline gives CDR1 SGHTA, CDR2 FQGNSA. This CDR3 comprises 15 residues. Trimming pared 5 bases from V and 3 bases from J, leaving 16 bases between.

DNA for the CDR3: TGTGCCAGCAGTGGGACAGGCACCTCCTACGAGCAGTACTTC. It yields the protein CASSGTGTSYEQYF. The gene calls are TRBV25-1 and TRBJ2-7; 7 bases are shared with TRBD1. CDR1 is MGHDK and CDR2 is SYGVNS in the germline V gene. V lost 4 bases to trimming and J lost 0 bases; unmatched junction nucleotides: 3. The CDR3 extends over 14 amino acids.

The chain employs TRBV4-2 and TRBJ1-2; the match to TRBD1 covers 9 bases. Germline V CDR1 and CDR2: LGHNA, YNFKEQ. The ends lost 5 bases at V and 7 bases at J; junction bases unmatched: 11. The CDR3 has 15 amino acids. CDR3 amino acids: CASSLPPGQGSGYTF. The CDR3 DNA follows: TGTGCCAGCAGCTTGCCCCCGGGACAGGGATCTGGCTACACCTTC.

J is TRBJ2-7 and V is TRBV18; 9 bases are a match to TRBD1. The CDR3 contains 14 residues. Germline V gives CDR1 KGHSH, CDR2 LQKENI. V shed 3 bases and J 6 bases; nucleotides not matched to a gene: 6. CDR3 residues: CASSPGTGFPEQYF. The CDR3 DNA reads TGTGCCAGCTCACCTGGGACAGGGTTTCCCGAGCAGTACTTC.

The chain employs TRBV30 and TRBJ2-1, with D possibly TRBD1 on 5 matching bases. CDR3 size: 13 residues. V was pared by 3 bases and J by 7 bases, with 13 bases between. Germline V gives CDR1 GTSNPN, CDR2 SVGIG (reference sequence). The CDR3 region is CAWSQGRGNEQFF. CDR3 sequence (DNA): TGTGCCTGGAGCCAGGGCAGAGGAAATGAGCAGTTCTTC. Combining the CDR3 with reference TRBV30 and TRBJ2-1 gives the whole variable domain SQTIHQWPATLVQPVGSPLSLECTVEGTSNPNLYWYRQAAGRGLQLLFYSVGIGQISSEVPQNLSASRPQDRQFILSSKKLLLSDSGFYLCAWSQGRGNEQFFGPGTRLTVL.

The rearrangement joins TRBV7-2 to TRBJ2-3; 9 bases are shared with TRBD2. The CDR3 contains 14 residues. The germline gives CDR1 SGHTA, CDR2 FQGNSA. V dropped 5 bases and J dropped 4; count of bases not matched to a gene: 4. The CDR3 DNA sequence: TGTGCCAGCAGCGCACTAGCGGGTGCAGATACGCAGTATTTT. It codes for CASSALAGADTQYF.

The chain links TRBV7-2 to TRBJ2-7; 7 nucleotides line up with TRBD2. This CDR3 region has 14 residues. The germline CDR1 and CDR2 sequences are SGHTA and FQGNSA. The trim removed 5 bases at V and 6 bases at J, leaving 10 bases unmatched. The CDR3 DNA is TGTGCCAGCAGCCAGTGGGCGGGAGTCCGCGAGCAGTACTTC. Amino acids: CASSQWAGVREQYF.